The source of this T cell receptor (beta chain) is a study of shared clonotypes between healthy human individuals. Study-wide background: Each donor's CD8 memory used one plate, CD8 naive two, each CD4 subset three. Findings of the study overall: It was observed that 5% to 6% of naive CD4 clonotypes were shared across several donors. Among donors, clonotype sharing was expected to be affected by sequencing depth.

The CDR3 spans 14 residues. The V gene's germline CDR1 is SGHRS and CDR2 YFSETQ. In the authors' workflow: Filtering differed, since immunoSEQ gave only junction sequences and no quality scores. The assay was immunoSEQ multiplex PCR, and TCRdb's table has in-frame clones only and misses some. Clonal size and the V and J genes are those of that table, whereas D and trimming came from the DNA. The sample records 2.3 million or so clones, 93% being singletons. About this clone: Its cognate antigen is unknown.

This TCR was recovered from a man aged 18 to 35 in good health. Some clones in this sample may be carry-over from other donors' samples. J is TRBJ2-5 and V is TRBV5-1; TRBD1 might be the D (5 bases). The better agreement between TRBJ2-7 and the DNA end casts doubt on the J call. Source material: naive CD4+ T cells from PBMCs. Described subset: CD45RA+ positively selected. CDR3 residues: CASSFQGSTYEQYF. CDR3 DNA sequence: TGCGCCAGCAGCTTCCAGGGTTCCACCTACGAGCAGTACTTC.